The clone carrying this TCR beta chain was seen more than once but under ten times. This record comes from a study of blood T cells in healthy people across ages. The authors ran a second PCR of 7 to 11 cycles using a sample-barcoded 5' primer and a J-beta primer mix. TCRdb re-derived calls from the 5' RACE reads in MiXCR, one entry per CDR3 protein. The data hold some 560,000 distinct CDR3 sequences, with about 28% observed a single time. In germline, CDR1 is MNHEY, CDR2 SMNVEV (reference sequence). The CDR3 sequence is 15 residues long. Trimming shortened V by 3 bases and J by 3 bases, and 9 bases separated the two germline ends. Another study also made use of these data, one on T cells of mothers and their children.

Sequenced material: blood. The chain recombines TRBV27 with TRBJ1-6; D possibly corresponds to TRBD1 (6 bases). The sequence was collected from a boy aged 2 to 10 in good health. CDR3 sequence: CASSFSTGYNSPLHF. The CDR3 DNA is TGTGCCAGCAGTTTTTCGACAGGCTATAATTCACCCCTCCACTTT.